The T cell receptor beta chain described here comes from a study of early T cells in non-severe SARS-CoV-2 infection (dated by TCRdb to about 2021). At the level of the whole study: Bulk RNA from unsorted whole blood was used for TCR sequencing, so alpha and beta chains could not be paired. Points the paper makes about the study in general: VDJdb matching was skewed toward anti-spike CD8 responses and likely underestimated virus-specific expansions by missing private and CD4 specificities.

Libraries were prepared through 5' RACE. The sequencer listed for this sample is NextSeq 500. To correct for sequencing error and PCR bias, the TCR library protocol tagged individual cDNA molecules with unique molecular identifiers. TCR alpha and beta chains were both sequenced, and the abundances of alpha and beta sequences in each sample were closely correlated with each other. As for the original processing: V gene, J gene and CDR3 annotation of TCR sequences was performed with Decombinator V4. Expanded TCRs were defined as changing significantly between any two time points under a Poisson model with p below 0.0001. TCR abundances were normalised to the total number of TCRs sequenced per sample and expressed as counts per million. TRAV1-2 paired with TRAJ12, TRAJ20 or TRAJ33 defined MAIT TCRs, while TRAV10 paired with TRAJ18 defined iNKT TCRs. A search of VDJdb, accessed on 1 November 2021, was run for TCRs annotated to CMV, EBV and SARS-CoV-2, with TCRs annotated for multiple antigens excluded. The public reads were reprocessed in TCRdb via fastp at Q25 and MiXCR, keeping in-frame beta chains. One record per CDR3 amino acid sequence lists the most common genes and DNA. The V and J calls were determined by TCRdb, not by the authors. This sample lists 60,000 to 85,000 distinct CDR3 sequences; 15% were detected once. Around 12% of the sample lies in the top ten.

Including the terminal cysteine and phenylalanine, the CDR3 comprises 14 residues. This entry keeps only the CDR3 DNA: 42 bases, framed from base 1. The germline V gene gives CDR1 as MDHEN and CDR2 as SYDVKM. Here V drops 6 bases and J drops 3 bases, and the junction holds 3 bases not matched to any gene. A case-control design nested within a healthcare worker cohort in London, UK, was used, with weekly nasopharyngeal swab PCR tests and blood sampling performed. Healthcare workers were recruited between 23 and 31 March 2020, during the week of the UK lockdown, and were followed weekly for up to roughly 15 weeks. Remarks on this clonotype: The clone's antigen remains unknown. No qualities accompany the bases; no much larger clone lies one base away.

The clonotype was recovered from an adult who was a healthcare worker with PCR-confirmed SARS-CoV-2 infection or an uninfected control (not recorded which). The sequence joins TRBV28 to TRBJ2-1; TRBD2 fits 9 bases in the junction. The sample comprised whole blood. The DNA sequence is TGTGCCAGCAGAAGGACTAGCGACTACAATGAGCAGTTCTTC. Translation gives CASRRTSDYNEQFF. This CDR3, with the reference TRBV28 and TRBJ2-1 proteins standing in past its ends, gives the full variable domain DVKVTQSSRYLVKRTGEKVFLECVQDMDHENMFWYRQDPGLGLRLIYFSYDVKMKEKGDIPEGYSVSREKKERFSLILESASTNQTSMYLCASRRTSDYNEQFFGPGTRLTVL.